The 4 T cell receptor beta chains listed next were all sequenced from one sample in a study of blood T cell repertoires in COVID-19. Profiling relied on immunoSEQ multiplex PCR, and the TCRdb table lists in-frame clones only, not all of them. The sample has some 48,000 clones, 70% to 90% seen once. The sample taken for sequencing was peripheral blood. These receptors were taken from a woman aged 80 or over with acute or convalescent COVID-19.

This sequence joins TRBV2 and TRBJ2-5; TRBD1 matches 11 bases. The CDR3 loop spans 15 amino acids. V shed 6 bases, J shed 1 base, and the junction held 4 bases outside the gene matches. Per germline, CDR1 SNHLY and CDR2 FYNNEI. The CDR3 nucleotides read TGTGCCAGCAGCGGGACAGGGGGTTTCCAAGAGACCCAGTACTTC. This sequence encodes CASSGTGGFQETQYF.

The rearrangement uses TRBV21-1 and TRBJ1-5; TRBD1, the table's D call, lacks a check against the DNA. TRBV21-1 is a known pseudogene. The CDR3 runs to 18 residues. CDR3 sequence: CASSNLGQGNGSNQPQHF. CDR3 DNA: TGTGCCAGCAGCAACCTGGGACAGGGCAATGGGAGCAATCAGCCCCAGCATTTT.

This clone has a single count. This chain joins TRBV11-2 and TRBJ1-2; TRBD1 aligns across 9 bases. The ends lost 1 base at V and 4 bases at J; junction bases unmatched: 7. The CDR3 totals 16 residues. Germline V gives CDR1 SGHAT, CDR2 FQNNGV. Here the CDR3 reads CASSLGGTGHSYGYTF. The CDR3, as DNA: TGTGCCAGCAGCTTAGGCGGGACAGGGCACTCCTATGGCTACACCTTC. Looking up the rest from reference TRBV11-2 and TRBJ1-2 gives the full variable domain: EAGVAQSPRYKIIEKRQSVAFWCNPISGHATLYWYQQILGQGPKLLIQFQNNGVVDDSQLPKDRFSAERLKGVDSTLKIQPAKLEDSAVYLCASSLGGTGHSYGYTFGSGTRLTVV.

The V and J genes are TRBV18 and TRBJ2-4; TRBD1 might be the D (5 bases). CDR3 length: 14 residues. Germline assignment: CDR1 KGHSH and CDR2 LQKENI. V was cut by 5 bases and J by 3 bases, with 11 bases left in between. CDR3 region: CASSSDIYKNIQYF. The CDR3 DNA reads TGTGCCAGCTCATCGGACATATACAAAAACATTCAGTACTTC. The whole variable domain, remainder taken from reference TRBV18 and TRBJ2-4, is NAGVMQNPRHLVRRRGQEARLRCSPMKGHSHVYWYRQLPEEGLKFMVYLQKENIIDESGMPKERFSAEFPKEGPSILRIQQVVRGDSAAYFCASSSDIYKNIQYFGAGTRLSVL.